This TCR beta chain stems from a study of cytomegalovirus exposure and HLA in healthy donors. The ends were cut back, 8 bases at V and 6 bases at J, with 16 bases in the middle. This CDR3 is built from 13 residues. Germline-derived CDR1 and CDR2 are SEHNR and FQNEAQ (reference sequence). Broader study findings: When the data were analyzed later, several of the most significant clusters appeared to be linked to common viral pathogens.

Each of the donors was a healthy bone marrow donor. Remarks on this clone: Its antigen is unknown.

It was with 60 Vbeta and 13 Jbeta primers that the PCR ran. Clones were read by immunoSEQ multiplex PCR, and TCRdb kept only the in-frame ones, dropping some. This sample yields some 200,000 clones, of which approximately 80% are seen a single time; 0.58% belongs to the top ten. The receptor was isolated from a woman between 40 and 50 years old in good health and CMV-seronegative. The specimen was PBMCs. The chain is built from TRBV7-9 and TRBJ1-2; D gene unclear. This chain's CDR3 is CASGDVPLDGYTF. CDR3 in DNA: TGTGCCAGCGGAGACGTCCCCCTAGATGGCTACACCTTC.